The following is a T cell receptor beta chain sequence with its context. What it recognizes is unknown. This entry is derived from a study of cytomegalovirus exposure and HLA in healthy donors. About the research overall: Some 85 million unique TCRs from HLA-typed donors were held in an early data release.

The CDR3 is made up of 15 amino acids. Germline lookup yields CDR1 SEHNR and CDR2 FQNEAQ (reference sequence). V was pared by 5 bases and J by 1 base, with 4 bases of the junction left unmatched. Findings of the study overall: Altogether, 164 TCR beta chains were recorded as cytomegalovirus-associated. An observed cluster of highly shared sequence variants was recorded as a likely sequencing artifact.

PCR involved 60 Vbeta and 13 Jbeta primers. How the authors handled the data: In a later analysis, roughly 11 million of tens of millions of unique beta chains occurred in at least two donors. Assay: immunoSEQ multiplex PCR; the TCRdb copy retains only in-frame clones and omits some. That table furnishes V, J and clone size, whereas the DNA furnished D and trimming. Of roughly 200,000 clones listed, about four fifths are singletons. The sequenced sample was PBMCs. V usage is TRBV7-9 and J usage is TRBJ2-3, with 9 bases matching TRBD1. This TCR was sampled from a girl between 10 and 17 years old in good health and CMV-seropositive. The CDR3 DNA is TGTGCCAGCAGCAAGGACAGGGGCGGCACAGATACGCAGTATTTT. It translates to CASSKDRGGTDTQYF.